This entry lists 26 T cell receptor beta chains sequenced from one sample in a study of shared clonotypes between healthy human individuals. The assay was immunoSEQ multiplex PCR, and TCRdb's table has in-frame clones only and misses some. The profile shows about 2.4 million clones, 80% to 95% of them singletons. Sequencing was carried out using naive CD4+ T cells from PBMCs. Subset meaning: CD45RA+ positively selected. These receptors came from a man between 18 and 29 years old in good health. Some clones in this sample may be carry-over from other donors' samples.

This clone was counted a single time. The sample holds other DNA sequences that translate to the same CDR3. This chain links TRBV9 with TRBJ2-5, with D maybe TRBD2 (7 bases). The germline gives CDR1 SGDLS, CDR2 YYNGEE. The CDR3 has 14 residues. The germline V and J ends were trimmed by 4 bases and 5 bases, with 15 bases remaining between them. CDR3 bases: TGTGCCAGCAGCCCCACCGGGGGGCGGGAGACCCAGTACTTC. Protein sequence: CASSPTGGRETQYF.

The chain uses TRBV5-1 and TRBJ1-4; D ambiguous. This CDR3 contains 13 residues. Germline CDR1 reads SGHRS; CDR2 reads YFSETQ. The germline V and J ends were trimmed by 5 bases and 3 bases, with 8 bases remaining between them. The chain's CDR3 is CASRTAPNEKLFF. DNA for the CDR3: TGCGCCAGCAGAACAGCCCCTAATGAAAAACTGTTTTTT.

The V call is TRBV5-1, the J call TRBJ2-7; 9 bases are shared with TRBD1. Germline V gene sequence: CDR1 SGHRS, CDR2 YFSETQ. V shed 3 bases and J 3 bases; nucleotides not matched to a gene: 7. The CDR3 extends over 15 amino acids. In nucleotides, the CDR3 is TGCGCCAGCAGCTATGGGACAGGGTCGAACTACGAGCAGTACTTC. This encodes CASSYGTGSNYEQYF.

J is TRBJ1-5 and V is TRBV7-3; no reliable D call. The CDR3 is 13 residues long. CDR1 and CDR2 (germline): SGHTA, FQGTGA. V shed 5 bases and J shed 7 bases, with 12 bases lying between them. CDR3 sequence reads: CASSQSSGQPQHF. The CDR3 DNA follows: TGTGCCAGCAGCCAGTCGTCCGGCCAGCCCCAGCATTTT.

The CDR3 loop reads CASSIGTVERVEQYF. In nucleotides, the CDR3 is TGCGCCAGCAGCATTGGGACGGTCGAGAGAGTCGAGCAGTACTTC. The J gene is TRBJ2-7, the V gene TRBV10-2; possibly TRBD1 or TRBD2 for D (5 bases each). The CDR3 is 15 residues long. Germline V CDR1 and CDR2: WSHSY, SAAADI. V lost 6 bases and J lost 6, with 21 bases in between.

The chain links TRBV11-2 to TRBJ1-1; a possible D gene is TRBD1 (5 bases). CDR3 length equals 14 residues. Germline CDR1 is SGHAT and CDR2 is FQNNGV. V was shortened by 2 bases and J by 0 bases, with 7 bases between the two germline ends. The CDR3 region has the DNA TGTGCCAGCAGCTTACTAGGGGTGAACACTGAAGCTTTCTTT. This sequence encodes CASSLLGVNTEAFF.

The chain combines TRBV29-1 with TRBJ1-1; possible D gene TRBD1, 5 bases. Trimming took 7 bases from V and 1 from J, leaving 13 bases between them. The germline V gene has CDR1 SQVTM and CDR2 ANQGSEA. The CDR3 is 13 residues long. CDR3 sequence reads: CSASGTQNTEAFF. DNA for the CDR3: TGCAGCGCTTCCGGGACCCAGAACACTGAAGCTTTCTTT.

V and J are TRBV6-6 and TRBJ1-2; D may be TRBD1 (5 bases). Germline CDR1 is MNHNY and CDR2 is SVGAGI (reference sequence). The V gene lost 3 bases and the J gene lost 5 bases, with 19 bases spanning the gap. The CDR3 has 16 amino acids. The CDR3 DNA sequence: TGTGCCAGCAGTTATTTGGGAGGGCAGAGGGGATATGGCTACACCTTC. Residues: CASSYLGGQRGYGYTF.

A word on this clone: The same CDR3 arises from other DNA sequences in this sample as well. The chain couples TRBV18 to TRBJ2-2, with D possibly being TRBD1 (6 bases). CDR1 KGHSH and CDR2 LQKENI come from the germline V gene. V gave up 3 bases and J gave up 1 base, with 9 bases separating them. The CDR3 has 15 amino acids. CDR3 in amino acids: CASSPGTKNTGELFF. The CDR3 DNA is TGTGCCAGCTCACCCGGGACAAAGAACACCGGGGAGCTGTTTTTT.

This chain links TRBV18 with TRBJ1-5; D call uncertain. This CDR3 contains 13 residues. The germline V gene has CDR1 KGHSH and CDR2 LQKENI. The V end was cut by 2 bases, the J end by 7 bases, with 9 bases between. The CDR3 spells CASSPGSQQPQHF. Written as DNA, the CDR3 is TGTGCCAGCTCACCAGGTTCCCAACAGCCCCAGCATTTT.

This clone was seen a single time. The rearrangement links TRBV5-8 to TRBJ2-7; tentatively, D is TRBD2 (6 bases). This CDR3 is 15 amino acids long. Trimming removed 0 bases from V and 2 bases from J, with 12 bases in between. Looked up from germline, CDR1 is SGHTS and CDR2 is YDEGEE. The DNA of the CDR3 is TGTGCCAGCAGCTTGGCCTGGACTACAACCTACGAGCAGTACTTC. This codes for CASSLAWTTTYEQYF.

The chain carries TRBV18 and TRBJ2-7; 9 positions match TRBD1. The length of the CDR3 is 17 residues. The J segment lost 4 bases and the V segment lost 2 bases, leaving 12 bases of the junction unmatched. The germline gives CDR1 KGHSH, CDR2 LQKENI. The CDR3 nucleotides read TGTGCCAGCTCACCAGAGGCACAGGGGGCGCTTATGTACGAGCAGTACTTC. Protein product: CASSPEAQGALMYEQYF.

The chain is built from TRBV5-1 and TRBJ2-1; 12 positions match TRBD2. The CDR3 sequence is 16 residues long. The germline V gene has CDR1 SGHRS and CDR2 YFSETQ. V dropped 4 bases and J dropped 4; count of bases not matched to a gene: 6. The CDR3 protein is CASSPTGTSGYNEQFF. In DNA, the CDR3 is TGCGCCAGCAGCCCGACGGGGACTAGCGGGTACAATGAGCAGTTCTTC. The whole variable domain, remainder taken from reference TRBV5-1 and TRBJ2-1, is KAGVTQTPRYLIKTRGQQVTLSCSPISGHRSVSWYQQTPGQGLQFLFEYFSETQRNKGNFPGRFSGRQFSNSRSEMNVSTLELGDSALYLCASSPTGTSGYNEQFFGPGTRLTVL.

In nucleotides, the CDR3 is TGTGCCAGCAGTTTACTTTCGGTCGGGCAGCCCCAGCATTTT. Its translation is CASSLLSVGQPQHF. The V gene is TRBV28, the J gene TRBJ1-5; D ambiguous. The V gene's germline CDR1 is MDHEN and CDR2 SYDVKM. CDR3 length equals 14 residues. V lost 2 bases to trimming and J lost 7 bases, with 12 bases between them. The variable domain in full, with the rest retrieved from reference TRBV28 and TRBJ1-5, is DVKVTQSSRYLVKRTGEKVFLECVQDMDHENMFWYRQDPGLGLRLIYFSYDVKMKEKGDIPEGYSVSREKKERFSLILESASTNQTSMYLCASSLLSVGQPQHFGDGTRLSIL.

This chain joins TRBV7-6 and TRBJ2-7; a possible D gene is TRBD2 (6 bases). CDR1 SGHVS and CDR2 FNYEAQ come from the germline V gene. This CDR3 region has 17 residues. Trimming left V 0 bases short and J 3 bases short, with 18 bases between. For the CDR3, the DNA is TGTGCCAGCAGCTTAGCGGGACTGAGGGACCGGAGCTACGAGCAGTACTTC. Its protein is CASSLAGLRDRSYEQYF.

The gene calls are TRBV5-4 and TRBJ1-1; a possible D gene is TRBD1 (6 bases). Germline V gene lookup returns CDR1 SGHNT and CDR2 YYREEE (reference sequence). The CDR3 sequence is 16 residues long. Deletions cut 4 bases from V and 1 base from J, with 17 bases between. The CDR3 sequence is CASSRGGQATNTEAFF. The CDR3 nucleotides are TGTGCCAGCAGCAGGGGGGGGCAGGCCACGAACACTGAAGCTTTCTTT. The variable domain in full, with the rest retrieved from reference TRBV5-4 and TRBJ1-1, is ETGVTQSPTHLIKTRGQQVTLRCSSQSGHNTVSWYQQALGQGPQFIFQYYREEENGRGNFPPRFSGLQFPNYSSELNVNALELDDSALYLCASSRGGQATNTEAFFGQGTRLTVV.

The CDR3 spells CASRRSTWSYDIQYF. CDR3 in DNA: TGTGCCAGTCGTAGGTCAACCTGGAGCTACGACATTCAGTACTTC. The J gene is TRBJ2-4, the V gene TRBV19; D call uncertain. The CDR3 has 15 amino acids. V was pared by 8 bases and J by 8 bases, with 22 bases between. CDR1 is LNHDA, CDR2 SQIVND, per germline (reference sequence).

Worth noting for this clone: Other DNA sequences in this sample translate to the same CDR3. V is TRBV5-4 and J is TRBJ1-2; TRBD1 matches at 8 bases. V lost 5 bases to trimming and J lost 5 bases; unmatched junction nucleotides: 5. Germline-derived CDR1 and CDR2 are SGHNT and YYREEE (reference sequence). CDR3 length equals 13 residues. The CDR3 DNA is TGTGCCAGCAGTCCCCAGGGGGCGTATGGCTACACCTTC. Translated: CASSPQGAYGYTF.

This clone was counted a single time. The chain links TRBV6-1 to TRBJ2-3, with TRBD2 as a possible D gene (5 bases). The V end was cut by 6 bases, the J end by 2 bases, with 9 bases between. Germline V lookup: CDR1 MNHNS, CDR2 SASEGT. CDR3 size: 13 residues. The CDR3 coding sequence is TGTGCCAGCAGAGGACTGTTCACAGATACGCAGTATTTT. Its protein product is CASRGLFTDTQYF.

The chain couples TRBV18 to TRBJ2-7, with a possible D match to TRBD1 (5 bases). Germline CDR1 KGHSH, CDR2 LQKENI. The CDR3 spans 14 residues. Trimming pared 2 bases from V and 2 bases from J, leaving 10 bases between. The CDR3 protein is CASSPAGIAYEQYF. The CDR3 region has the DNA TGTGCCAGCTCACCAGCAGGGATCGCCTACGAGCAGTACTTC.

The rearrangement joins TRBV6-5 to TRBJ2-1; D possibly matches TRBD1 or TRBD2 (7 bases each). CDR1 and CDR2 (germline): MNHEY, SVGAGI. V lost 6 bases to trimming and J lost 6 bases, with 15 bases between them. CDR3 size: 14 residues. CDR3 nucleotide sequence: TGTGCCAGCAGCAGGGGGACTACCCCCAATGAGCAGTTCTTC. Translation: CASSRGTTPNEQFF.

CDR3 bases: TGTGCCACCAGCAGAGATTTAGCTTGGGAGCAGTTCTTC. It translates to CATSRDLAWEQFF. The V and J genes are TRBV15 and TRBJ2-1; D is unclear. Per the germline V gene, CDR1 is LNHNV and CDR2 is YYDKDF (reference sequence). This CDR3 comprises 13 residues. Trimming removed 0 bases at V and 10 bases at J, with 10 bases between.

V gene TRBV29-1 combines with J gene TRBJ1-2; D gene uncertain. Per the germline V gene, CDR1 is SQVTM and CDR2 is ANQGSEA. Deletions cut 4 bases from V and 4 bases from J, with 13 bases between. The CDR3 has 13 amino acids. The CDR3 protein is CSVADTAPYGYTF. The CDR3 DNA sequence: TGCAGCGTTGCCGACACTGCCCCCTATGGCTACACCTTC.

This clone was detected a few times. The rearrangement joins TRBV28 to TRBJ1-1; a weak D match, TRBD1 (5 bases). Germline values: CDR1 MDHEN, CDR2 SYDVKM. Trimming removed 7 bases at V and 1 base at J, with 10 bases between. This CDR3 is 13 amino acids long. The CDR3 sequence: CASTRGRNTEAFF. DNA of the CDR3: TGTGCCAGCACAAGGGGAAGGAACACTGAAGCTTTCTTT.

The V call is TRBV19, the J call TRBJ2-7; 8 bases align to TRBD2. Germline CDR1 reads LNHDA; CDR2 reads SQIVND (reference sequence). The CDR3 contains 15 residues. With 4 bases clipped from V and 4 bases from J, the junction kept 9 bases outside the gene matches. The DNA for the CDR3 is TGTGCCAGTAGTACCGGAGCTAGCGGGTTATACGAGCAGTACTTC. Translated, it gives CASSTGASGLYEQYF. Looking up the rest from reference TRBV19 and TRBJ2-7 gives the full variable domain: DGGITQSPKYLFRKEGQNVTLSCEQNLNHDAMYWYRQDPGQGLRLIYYSQIVNDFQKGDIAEGYSVSREKKESFPLTVTSAQKNPTAFYLCASSTGASGLYEQYFGPGTRLTVT.

V usage is TRBV5-1 and J usage is TRBJ2-1; a possible D gene is TRBD2 (5 bases). V was pared by 0 bases and J by 6 bases, with 13 bases between. The CDR3 totals 15 residues. The germline V gene encodes CDR1 SGHRS and CDR2 YFSETQ. CDR3: CASSLGGSRSNEQFF. The CDR3 DNA reads TGCGCCAGCAGCTTGGGTGGGAGTCGGAGCAATGAGCAGTTCTTC.